A single sample is the source of the 16 T cell receptor beta chains below, sequenced in a study of blood T cell repertoires in COVID-19. The data were produced by immunoSEQ multiplex PCR, yet TCRdb's version contains in-frame clones alone and is incomplete. The table lists about 300,000 clones, roughly 84% of them singletons, with about 1.6% in the top ten. The sequencing input was peripheral blood. The receptors were sampled from a human donor with COVID-19, enrolled during active disease. The donor label of this sample is uncertain.

The V and J genes are TRBV19 and TRBJ2-2; D ambiguous. This CDR3 is built from 12 residues. V lost 5 bases to trimming and J lost 3 bases, with 4 bases between them. Looked up from germline, CDR1 is LNHDA and CDR2 is SQIVND (reference sequence). The CDR3 nucleotides are TGTGCCAGTAGTCCGTACACCGGGGAGCTGTTTTTT. Protein sequence: CASSPYTGELFF.

This chain joins TRBV7-3 and TRBJ2-3; D is undetermined. The CDR3 has 14 residues. CDR1 is SGHTA and CDR2 is FQGTGA in the germline V gene. The germline V and J ends were trimmed by 4 bases and 6 bases, with 14 bases remaining between them. DNA of the CDR3: TGTGCCAGCAGCTCCATGGCATCGTCGGATACGCAGTATTTT. Translated: CASSSMASSDTQYF.

The CDR3: CASSPLDRGPGGEAFF. The CDR3 DNA is TGTGCCAGCAGCCCCCTGGACAGGGGACCCGGGGGTGAAGCTTTCTTT. J is TRBJ1-1 and V is TRBV7-9; 9 bases map to TRBD1. After removal of 5 bases from V and 7 bases from J, the junction contained 14 bases not matched to a gene. CDR3 length: 16 residues. The germline CDR1 and CDR2 sequences are SEHNR and FQNEAQ (reference sequence).

The chain recombines TRBV7-3 with TRBJ2-2; 8 bases are a match to TRBD2. CDR3 length: 15 residues. The germline V gene encodes CDR1 SGHTA and CDR2 FQGTGA. After removal of 2 bases from V and 2 bases from J, the junction contained 1 base not matched to a gene. CDR3 in amino acids: CASSLAGGNTGELFF. CDR3 nucleotide sequence: TGTGCCAGCAGCTTAGCGGGAGGTAACACCGGGGAGCTGTTTTTT.

The chain links TRBV11-2 to TRBJ2-1; 7 bases map to TRBD2. Looked up from germline, CDR1 is SGHAT and CDR2 is FQNNGV. J gave up 15 bases and V 4 bases, and 9 bases lay outside the gene matches. This CDR3 is 12 amino acids long. The CDR3: CASSSQAGKGFF. The CDR3 nucleotides are TGTGCCAGCAGCTCACAAGCGGGAAAGGGGTTCTTC.

To note about this clone: Other DNA sequences in the sample encode the same CDR3. The gene calls are TRBV7-8 and TRBJ2-1; possible D gene TRBD2, 5 bases. This CDR3 has 12 residues. V was pared by 5 bases and J by 7 bases, with 9 bases between. Germline V gives CDR1 SGHVS, CDR2 FQNEAQ. DNA for the CDR3: TGTGCCAGCAGCCCCCCGGGAAATGAGCAGTTCTTC. Amino acid sequence: CASSPPGNEQFF.

The chain carries TRBV2 and TRBJ2-7; the D gene is possibly TRBD2 (6 bases). V lost 0 bases, J lost 0 bases, and 21 bases lay in between. There are 19 residues in the CDR3. Germline V gene data show CDR1 as SNHLY and CDR2 as FYNNEI. CDR3 in amino acids: CASSEAWRMVAESSYEQYF. The CDR3 coding sequence is TGTGCCAGCAGTGAAGCGTGGCGGATGGTAGCGGAGAGCTCCTACGAGCAGTACTTC.

This clone came up once. The chain recombines TRBV30 with TRBJ1-1; D gene uncertain. V shed 8 bases and J shed 2 bases, with 18 bases lying between them. Germline CDR1 GTSNPN, CDR2 SVGIG (reference sequence). The length of the CDR3 is 14 residues. CDR3 nucleotides: TGTGCCCTACACTCCGGAGTCATTAACACTGAAGCTTTCTTT. The encoded protein is CALHSGVINTEAFF.

The chain combines TRBV2 with TRBJ1-5; D is unresolved. The CDR3 runs 12 residues. Looked up from germline, CDR1 is SNHLY and CDR2 is FYNNEI. Trimming took 5 bases from V and 0 from J, leaving 2 bases between them. The CDR3 region has the DNA TGTGCCAGCAGTCTTAGCAATCAGCCCCAGCATTTT. It translates to CASSLSNQPQHF.

This chain links TRBV27 with TRBJ2-7; D perhaps matches TRBD1 (6 bases). CDR1 and CDR2 (germline): MNHEY, SMNVEV (reference sequence). The V and J ends lost 7 bases and 7 bases respectively, with 17 bases between them. The CDR3 is 13 residues long. The CDR3 DNA reads TGTGCCAGCAAAACCAATACAGGGTCTGAGCAGTACTTC. Translation: CASKTNTGSEQYF.

The chain recombines TRBV10-3 with TRBJ2-2; 7 bases are shared with TRBD2. CDR3 length equals 16 residues. J was trimmed by 1 base and V by 8 bases; bases with no gene match: 10. CDR1 ENHRY and CDR2 SYGVKD come from the germline V gene. The CDR3 sequence: CAISERGLMNTGELFF. The CDR3 nucleotides read TGTGCCATCTCCGAGCGGGGACTAATGAACACCGGGGAGCTGTTTTTT.

The genes are TRBV5-1 and TRBJ2-2; D perhaps matches TRBD2 (6 bases). Per the germline V gene, CDR1 is SGHRS and CDR2 is YFSETQ. V was shortened by 5 bases and J by 4 bases, with 12 bases between the two germline ends. The CDR3 has 14 amino acids. CDR3 amino acids: CASSVREATGELFF. The DNA for the CDR3 is TGCGCCAGCAGTGTCAGGGAGGCCACCGGGGAGCTGTTTTTT.

This clone was detected once. The V gene is TRBV6-5, the J gene TRBJ2-7, with D hard to call. The V end was cut by 7 bases, the J end by 1 base, with 8 bases between. Germline V gives CDR1 MNHEY, CDR2 SVGAGI. The CDR3 runs to 12 residues. The CDR3 DNA is TGTGCCAGCAAGTCGAGGTCCTACGAGCAGTACTTC. It specifies CASKSRSYEQYF.

The chain couples TRBV5-8 to TRBJ1-6; maybe TRBD1 (5 bases). The CDR3 is 14 amino acids. Trimming pared 7 bases from V and 5 bases from J, leaving 13 bases between. The germline V gene encodes CDR1 SGHTS and CDR2 YDEGEE. The chain's CDR3 is CASSGGLHNSPLHF. The CDR3 nucleotides are TGTGCCAGCTCGGGGGGACTCCATAATTCACCCCTCCACTTT.

V gene TRBV28 combines with J gene TRBJ2-7, with 13 nucleotides matching TRBD2. J gave up 4 bases and V 6 bases, and 9 bases lay outside the gene matches. The CDR3 has 16 residues. Germline V CDR1 and CDR2: MDHEN, SYDVKM. The DNA for the CDR3 is TGTGCCAGCAGGGGGACCGGGACTAGCGGGAATTACGAGCAGTACTTC. Its protein is CASRGTGTSGNYEQYF.

This chain links TRBV27 with TRBJ1-5; D unresolved. Between the trimmed V and J ends, which lost 8 bases and 5 bases, there was a span of 19 bases. CDR3 length equals 15 residues. CDR1 and CDR2 (germline): MNHEY, SMNVEV (reference sequence). The CDR3 region is CASAAERGRYQPQHF. The CDR3 DNA is TGTGCCAGCGCTGCCGAGAGAGGGAGATATCAGCCCCAGCATTTT.